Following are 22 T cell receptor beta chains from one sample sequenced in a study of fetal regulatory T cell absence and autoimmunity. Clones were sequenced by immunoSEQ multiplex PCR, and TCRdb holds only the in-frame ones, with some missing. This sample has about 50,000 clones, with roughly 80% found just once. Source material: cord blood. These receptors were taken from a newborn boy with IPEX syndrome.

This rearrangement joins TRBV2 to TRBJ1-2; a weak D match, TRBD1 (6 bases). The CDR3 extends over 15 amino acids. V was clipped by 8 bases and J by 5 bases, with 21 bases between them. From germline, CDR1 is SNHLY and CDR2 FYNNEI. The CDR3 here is CASLGFLTGGYGYTF. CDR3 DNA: TGTGCCAGCTTGGGGTTCCTGACAGGAGGTTATGGCTACACCTTC.

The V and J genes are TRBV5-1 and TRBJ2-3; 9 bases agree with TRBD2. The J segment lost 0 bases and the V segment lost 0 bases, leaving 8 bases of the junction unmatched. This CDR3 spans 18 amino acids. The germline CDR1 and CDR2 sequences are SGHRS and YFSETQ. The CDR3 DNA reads TGCGCCAGCAGCTTGGCTAGGGGCCTAGCGGGAAGCACAGATACGCAGTATTTT. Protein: CASSLARGLAGSTDTQYF.

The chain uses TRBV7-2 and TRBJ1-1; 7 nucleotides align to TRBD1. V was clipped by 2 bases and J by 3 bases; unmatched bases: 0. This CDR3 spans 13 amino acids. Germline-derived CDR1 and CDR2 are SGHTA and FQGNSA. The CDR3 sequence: CASSLRGHTEAFF. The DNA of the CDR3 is TGTGCCAGCAGCTTAAGGGGGCACACTGAAGCTTTCTTT.

CDR3 sequence reads: CASSYPGFSGNTIYF. The CDR3 coding sequence is TGTGCCAGCAGCTACCCAGGGTTCTCTGGAAACACCATATATTTT. The J gene is TRBJ1-3, the V gene TRBV5-6; perhaps TRBD1 as D (5 bases). V lost 3 bases to trimming and J lost 0 bases, with 10 bases between them. CDR1 SGHDT and CDR2 YYEEEE come from the germline V gene. The CDR3 totals 15 residues.

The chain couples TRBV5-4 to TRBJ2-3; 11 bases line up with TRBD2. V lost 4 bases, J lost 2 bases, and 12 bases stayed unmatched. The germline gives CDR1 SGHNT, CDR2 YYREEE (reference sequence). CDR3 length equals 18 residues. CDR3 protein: CASSPGTSGSTFTDTQYF. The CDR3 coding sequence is TGTGCCAGCAGCCCCGGGACTAGCGGCTCCACCTTCACAGATACGCAGTATTTT.

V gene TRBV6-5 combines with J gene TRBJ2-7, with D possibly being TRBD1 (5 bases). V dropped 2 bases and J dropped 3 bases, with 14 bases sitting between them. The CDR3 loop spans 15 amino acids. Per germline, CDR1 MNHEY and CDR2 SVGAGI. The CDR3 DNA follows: TGTGCCAGCAGTTACCTAACAGGCGGAAACTACGAGCAGTACTTC. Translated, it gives CASSYLTGGNYEQYF.

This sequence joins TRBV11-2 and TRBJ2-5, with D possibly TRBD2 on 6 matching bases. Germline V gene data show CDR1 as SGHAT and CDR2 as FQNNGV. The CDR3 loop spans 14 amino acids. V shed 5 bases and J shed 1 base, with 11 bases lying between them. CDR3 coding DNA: TGTGCCAGCAGCCAGGGACTCATCCAAGAGACCCAGTACTTC. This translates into CASSQGLIQETQYF.

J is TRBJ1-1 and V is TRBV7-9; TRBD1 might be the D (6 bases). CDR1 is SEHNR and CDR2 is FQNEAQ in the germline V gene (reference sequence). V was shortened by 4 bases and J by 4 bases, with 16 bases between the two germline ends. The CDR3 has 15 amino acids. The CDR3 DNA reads TGTGCCAGCAGCTCCACTGCCCGGGGGGCCACTGAAGCTTTCTTT. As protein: CASSSTARGATEAFF.

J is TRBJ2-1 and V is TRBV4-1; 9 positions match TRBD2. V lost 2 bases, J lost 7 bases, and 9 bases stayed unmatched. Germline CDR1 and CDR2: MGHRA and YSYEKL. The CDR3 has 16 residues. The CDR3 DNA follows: TGCGCCAGCAGCCAATTAGCGGGAGTTGTTGGTAATGAGCAGTTCTTC. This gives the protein CASSQLAGVVGNEQFF.

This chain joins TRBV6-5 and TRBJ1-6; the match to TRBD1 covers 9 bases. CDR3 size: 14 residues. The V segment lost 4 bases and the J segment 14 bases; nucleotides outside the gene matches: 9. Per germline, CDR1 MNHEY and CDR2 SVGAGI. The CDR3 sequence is CASSFGTGIFTLHF. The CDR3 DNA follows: TGTGCCAGCAGTTTCGGGACAGGGATATTCACCCTCCACTTT.

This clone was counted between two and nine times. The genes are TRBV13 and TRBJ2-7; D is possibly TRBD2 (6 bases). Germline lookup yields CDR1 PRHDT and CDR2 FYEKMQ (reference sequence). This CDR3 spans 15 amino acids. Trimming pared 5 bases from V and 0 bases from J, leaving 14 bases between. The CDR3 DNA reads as TGTGCCAGCAGCCGACGGGACTGGAGCTCCTACGAGCAGTACTTC. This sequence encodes CASSRRDWSSYEQYF.

The CDR3 loop is CASSMAEYTEAFF. CDR3 coding DNA: TGTGCCAGTAGTATGGCTGAGTACACTGAAGCTTTCTTT. The chain joins TRBV19 to TRBJ1-1, with D unresolved. The CDR3 totals 13 residues. Trimming stripped 3 bases from V and 3 bases from J, with 8 bases between. The germline V gene has CDR1 LNHDA and CDR2 SQIVND (reference sequence).

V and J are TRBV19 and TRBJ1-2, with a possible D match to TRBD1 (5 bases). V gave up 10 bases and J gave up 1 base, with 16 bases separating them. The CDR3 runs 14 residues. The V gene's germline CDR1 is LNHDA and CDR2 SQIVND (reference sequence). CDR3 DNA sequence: TGTGCCACTAGGGACGGGGGGTATAACTATGGCTACACCTTC. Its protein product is CATRDGGYNYGYTF.

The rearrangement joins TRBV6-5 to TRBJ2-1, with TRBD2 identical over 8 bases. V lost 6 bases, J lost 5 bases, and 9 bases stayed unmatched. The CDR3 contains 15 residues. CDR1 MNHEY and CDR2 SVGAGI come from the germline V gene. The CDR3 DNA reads TGTGCCAGCAGAAGAAGCGGGGGTCCGAACAATGAGCAGTTCTTC. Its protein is CASRRSGGPNNEQFF.

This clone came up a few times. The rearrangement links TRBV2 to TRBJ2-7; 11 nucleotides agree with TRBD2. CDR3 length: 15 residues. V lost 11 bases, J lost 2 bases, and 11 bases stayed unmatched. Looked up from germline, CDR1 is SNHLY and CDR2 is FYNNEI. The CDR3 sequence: CAGGILAGGPYEQYF. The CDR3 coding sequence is TGTGCCGGAGGGATTCTAGCGGGAGGTCCCTACGAGCAGTACTTC.

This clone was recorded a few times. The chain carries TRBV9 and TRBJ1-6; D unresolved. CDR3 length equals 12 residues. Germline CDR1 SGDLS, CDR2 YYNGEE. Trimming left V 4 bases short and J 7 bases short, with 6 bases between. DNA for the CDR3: TGTGCCAGCAGCCAGGACAATTCACCCCTCCACTTT. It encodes CASSQDNSPLHF.

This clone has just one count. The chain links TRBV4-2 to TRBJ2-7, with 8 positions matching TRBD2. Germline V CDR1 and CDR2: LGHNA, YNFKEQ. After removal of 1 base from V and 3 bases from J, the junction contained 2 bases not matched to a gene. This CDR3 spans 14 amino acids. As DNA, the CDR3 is TGTGCCAGCAGCCAAGTACTAGCGGTCTACGAGCAGTACTTC. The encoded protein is CASSQVLAVYEQYF.

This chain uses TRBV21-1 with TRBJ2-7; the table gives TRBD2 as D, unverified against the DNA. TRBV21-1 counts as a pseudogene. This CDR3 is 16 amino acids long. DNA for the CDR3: TGTGCCAGCAGCTTCGAGGGAGGGTTGAAGAGGGGCGAGCAGTACTTC. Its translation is CASSFEGGLKRGEQYF.

CDR3 loop: CASSLVRSGFPSLYGYTF. DNA for the CDR3: TGTGCCAGCAGCTTAGTCCGGTCCGGGTTTCCCTCTCTCTATGGCTACACCTTC. The chain employs TRBV7-8 and TRBJ1-2; no clear D gene. The length of the CDR3 is 18 residues. The germline V gene has CDR1 SGHVS and CDR2 FQNEAQ. Trimming took off 1 base at V and 4 bases at J, with 22 bases between the two ends.

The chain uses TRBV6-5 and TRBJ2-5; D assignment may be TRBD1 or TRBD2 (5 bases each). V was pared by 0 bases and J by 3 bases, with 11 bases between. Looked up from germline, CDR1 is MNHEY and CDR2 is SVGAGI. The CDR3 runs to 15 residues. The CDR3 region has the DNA TGTGCCAGCAGTTACTCGGGGACCGCGAAAGAGACCCAGTACTTC. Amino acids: CASSYSGTAKETQYF.

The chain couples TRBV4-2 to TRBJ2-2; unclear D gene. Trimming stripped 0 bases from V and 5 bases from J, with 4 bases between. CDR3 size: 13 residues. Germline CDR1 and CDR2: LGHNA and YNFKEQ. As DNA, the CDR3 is TGTGCCAGCAGCCAAGAGGTAACCGGGGAGCTGTTTTTT. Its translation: CASSQEVTGELFF.

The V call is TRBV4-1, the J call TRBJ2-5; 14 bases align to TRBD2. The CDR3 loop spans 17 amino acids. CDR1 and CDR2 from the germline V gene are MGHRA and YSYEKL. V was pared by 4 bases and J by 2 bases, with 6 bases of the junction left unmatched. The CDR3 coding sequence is TGCGCCAGCAGCCCCTGGACTAGCGGGAGGCTGCAAGAGACCCAGTACTTC. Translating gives CASSPWTSGRLQETQYF.